This TCR beta chain was identified during a study of CD8 T cells in Susac syndrome. Random hexamers were used to reverse transcribe an amount of roughly 0.5 to 1 ug RNA. TCRdb recomputed calls from the immunoSEQ multiplex PCR reads with MiXCR, one row per CDR3 protein. The table lists about 190,000 distinct CDR3 sequences, approximately 94% of them singletons. Source material: CD4+ T cells from PBMCs. This clonotype was obtained from a human donor with Susac syndrome.

The CDR3, as DNA: TGCAGCGCTCTATCGGGGACGGCCTATGGCTACACCTTC. Its protein product is CSALSGTAYGYTF. V gene TRBV29-1 combines with J gene TRBJ1-2; perhaps TRBD1 as D (5 bases). V was pared by 7 bases and J by 4 bases, with 16 bases between. The V gene's germline CDR1 is SQVTM and CDR2 ANQGSEA. The CDR3 contains 13 residues.